The 27 T cell receptor delta chains given below trace back to one sample, sequenced in a study of γδ T cells in repeated Plasmodium falciparum infection. TCRdb re-analyzed the multiplex PCR reads via CATT. Of around 52,000 delta-chain clones in the sample, 1.7% were seen once. Vgamma9/Vdelta2+ and Vdelta2-negative gammadelta T cells were flow-sorted from PBMC for bulk sequencing. Material: gamma-delta T cells from blood. The receptor source for this set is a pool of human donors (malaria-infected and uninfected, not separated).

This clone was recorded a few times. Only one base separates this from a far larger clonotype, so it likely reflects a read error. This specimen includes other DNA sequences encoding the same CDR3. The chain uses TRDV1 and TRDJ1; 9 bases fit TRDD3. The CDR3 totals 17 residues. Trimming at V came to 1 base and at J to 4 bases, leaving 10 bases not matched to a gene. CDR1 is TSWWSYY, CDR2 QGS, per germline. The CDR3, as DNA: TGTGCTCTTGGGGAACGAATACTGGGGGACACGCGCGATAAACTCATCTTT. Its protein is CALGERILGDTRDKLIF.

With respect to this clone: The amino acid sequence in TCRdb belongs to a much larger clone and departs from this DNA's translation at residue 7, likely a sequencing read error; the sequence shown is translated from the DNA. The chain couples TRDV1 to TRDJ1; D unresolved. As TCRdb names no J gene, one was assigned here on the basis of a DNA match to germline. The CDR3 is 21 residues long. Germline V gene data show CDR1 as TSWWSYY and CDR2 as QGS. Between the trimmed V and J ends, which lost 2 bases and 4 bases, there was a span of 32 bases. Written as DNA, the CDR3 is TGTGCTCTTGGGGAAGCTAGGTTTAGAGGGGTTTGGAGGGGCCAAAGCGATAAACTCATCTTT. Protein sequence: CALGEARFRGVWRGQSDKLIF.

The J segment was not called; the V segment is TRDV2; the table assigns TRDD3, which was not confirmed against the DNA. CDR3 length equals 11 residues. The V gene's germline CDR1 is GEAIGNYY and CDR2 EKD. This CDR3 reads CACDVLGVYTF. The CDR3 DNA reads TGTGCCTGTGACGTACTGGGGGTTTACACCTTT.

This clone has at least ten counts. Translating this DNA gives a protein that differs at residue 16 from the TCRdb one, which belongs to a much larger clone; a read error is likely, and the protein shown is this translation. This chain connects TRDV1 to TRDJ1; D is possibly TRDD3 (5 bases). The CDR3 runs 19 residues. Germline CDR1 and CDR2: TSWWSYY and QGS. The CDR3 is CALGEPPGVIPQYADRLIF. The CDR3 DNA reads as TGTGCTCTTGGGGAGCCGCCGGGGGTTATCCCCCAGTACGCCGATAGACTCATCTTT.

This clone was seen repeatedly, ten times or more. Compared with germline, one end of the junction differs, possibly owing to a read error. The sample holds other DNA sequences that translate to the same CDR3. The chain links TRDV1 to TRDJ1; the D gene is possibly TRDD3 (6 bases). Germline CDR1 reads TSWWSYY; CDR2 reads QGS. The CDR3 covers 19 residues. The CDR3 sequence: CALGDPALPNLTGTDKLIF. As DNA, the CDR3 is TGTGCCCTTGGGGACCCGGCACTTCCAAATCTCACTGGGACCGATAAACTCATCTTT.

About this clone itself: The protein given by TCRdb reflects a much larger clone and differs at residue 17 from this DNA's translation, likely from a read error; the protein shown is the DNA's translation. In nucleotides, the CDR3 is TGTGCTCTTGGGTCCCGTTCCCTAATGGGATACGGAACCGATAAACTCACCTTT. Its translation: CALGSRSLMGYGTDKLTF. The J gene has no call, while the V gene is TRDV1; the D call TRDD3 from the table was never checked on the DNA. The CDR3 covers 18 residues. In germline, CDR1 is TSWWSYY, CDR2 QGS.

As for this clone: For this DNA, TCRdb reports the protein of a much larger clone, which diverges at residue 21, most likely from a read error; the protein presented here is translated directly from the DNA. The chain links TRDV3 to TRDJ1, with 7 nucleotides matching TRDD3. This CDR3 has 24 residues. CDR1 and CDR2 from the germline V gene are TVYSNPD and GDNSRS (reference sequence). The CDR3 DNA reads as TGTGCCTTTCGGAAACCAAAATACGTTCATTATGGAGGATACGGTAGAACAAACACCGATAGACTCATCTTT. Protein product: CAFRKPKYVHYGGYGRTNTDRLIF.

A word on this clone: A read error may produce the germline difference seen at one junction end. CDR3: CAFNLNRHPVLGAKYTDRLIF. The CDR3 region has the DNA TGTGCCTTCAATCTTAACCGACACCCCGTACTGGGGGCTAAGTACACCGATAGACTCATCTTT. This chain links TRDV3 with TRDJ1, with 8 bases identical to TRDD3. CDR1 and CDR2 from the germline V gene are TVYSNPD and GDNSRS (reference sequence). The CDR3 has 21 residues.

Worth noting for this clone: Since a far larger clone is one base different, this is likely a read error. The sample has other DNA sequences that encode this CDR3 too. CDR3 loop: CAMREPKLDKLIF. The CDR3 DNA reads as TGTGCAATGAGGGAGCCCAAACTCGATAAACTCATCTTT. The rearrangement links TRAV14/DV4 to TRDJ1; D remains unclear. V dropped 6 bases and J dropped 4 bases, with 12 bases sitting between them. The germline V gene encodes CDR1 TSDPSYG and CDR2 QGSYDQQN (reference sequence). This CDR3 has 13 residues.

Remarks on this clone: The protein in TCRdb stems from a much larger clone and differs at residue 13 from this DNA's translation, likely a read error; here the protein is translated from the DNA. This sequence joins TRDV1 and TRDJ1, with D possibly being TRDD2 (7 bases). TCRdb gives no J gene; it was assigned here by matching the DNA to germline. Trimming removed 0 bases from V and 4 bases from J, with 30 bases in between. Germline lookup yields CDR1 TSWWSYY and CDR2 QGS. The CDR3 runs 21 residues. The CDR3 sequence: CALGELEIKFLLRGVYDKLIF. In nucleotides, the CDR3 is TGTGCTCTTGGGGAACTAGAAATAAAGTTCCTACTTCGGGGGGTATACGATAAACTCATCTTT.

This clone was found many times. This DNA translates differently at residue 3 from the TCRdb protein, which is that of a much larger clone; a read error is likely, and the protein shown is the DNA's own translation. V usage is TRDV1 and J usage is TRDJ1, with 9 nucleotides matching TRDD3. The CDR3 runs to 20 residues. Germline V gives CDR1 TSWWSYY, CDR2 QGS. The CDR3 loop is CAFGEARRLGDPWYTDKLIF. The CDR3 coding sequence is TGTGCTTTTGGGGAGGCTAGGAGGCTGGGGGATCCTTGGTACACCGATAAACTCATCTTT.

Note on this clone: This DNA's translation and the protein TCRdb lists, from a much larger clone, do not match at residue 8, likely due to a read error; the protein shown is translated from the DNA. The V call is TRDV2, the J call TRDJ4; D possibly corresponds to TRDD3 (6 bases). The J gene, left out of TCRdb, was set here by checking the DNA against germline. V lost 7 bases and J lost 1, with 27 bases in between. Germline CDR1 is GEAIGNYY and CDR2 is EKD. This CDR3 has 17 amino acids. This chain's CDR3 is CACFHGDASAEVRPLIF. Written as DNA, the CDR3 is TGTGCCTGCTTCCACGGGGATGCATCAGCGGAAGTCAGACCCCTGATCTTT.

A few counts support this clone. The protein given by TCRdb reflects a much larger clone and differs at residue 10 from this DNA's translation, likely from a read error; the protein shown is the DNA's translation. This rearrangement joins TRDV1 to TRDJ1; maybe TRDD3 (6 bases). Trimming shortened V by 0 bases and J by 4 bases, and 15 bases separated the two germline ends. Germline CDR1 TSWWSYY, CDR2 QGS. The CDR3 runs 16 residues. The CDR3 loop reads CALGELLLGTSDKLIF. CDR3 DNA sequence: TGTGCTCTTGGGGAACTCCTACTGGGTACTAGCGATAAACTCATCTTT.

A note on this clone: The protein recorded in TCRdb matches a much larger clone and deviates from this DNA's translation at residue 5, suggesting a read error; the protein here is obtained by translating the DNA. V gene TRDV2 combines with J gene TRDJ1; D is ambiguous. The J gene is absent in TCRdb and was assigned here via DNA matching to germline. Germline CDR1 reads GEAIGNYY; CDR2 reads EKD. The CDR3 spans 14 residues. V shed 3 bases and J shed 2 bases, with 12 bases lying between them. The CDR3 loop reads CACDLAGNTDKLIF. CDR3 bases: TGTGCCTGTGACCTCGCCGGGAATACCGATAAACTCATCTTT.

This clone was observed a handful of times. A far more abundant clone sits one base away, making this likely a read error. Other DNA sequences of this sample code for an identical CDR3. This chain links TRDV1 with TRDJ1; 10 bases line up with TRDD3. Germline CDR1 and CDR2: TSWWSYY and QGS. The CDR3 length is 20 residues. CDR3 bases: TGTGCTCTTGGGGCTTTCCGGCGGGACTGGGGGATTCCAAGCACCGATAAGCTCATCTTT. This gives the protein CALGAFRRDWGIPSTDKLIF.

This clone is classed as medium-sized. Additional DNA sequences in this sample encode the identical CDR3. The chain combines TRDV3 with TRDJ1; 10 bases are a match to TRDD3. The CDR3 totals 20 residues. The V segment lost 4 bases and the J segment 0 bases; nucleotides outside the gene matches: 23. Germline values: CDR1 TVYSNPD, CDR2 GDNSRS (reference sequence). In DNA, the CDR3 is TGTGCCTCCCCACGTTACCGTCCTTACTGGGGGATCCGATACACCGATAAACTCATCTTT. Its translation is CASPRYRPYWGIRYTDKLIF. Filled out from reference TRDV3 and TRDJ1, the complete variable domain reads CDKVTQSSPDQTVASGSEVVLLCTYDTVYSNPDLFWYRIRPDYSFQFVFYGDNSRSEGADFTQGRFSVKHILTQKAFHLVISPVRTEDSATYYCASPRYRPYWGIRYTDKLIFGKGTRVTVEP.

This clone was recorded many times. This likely reflects a read error, since a far larger clone is one base away. The sample contains more than one DNA sequence encoding this CDR3. The chain employs TRDV1 and TRDJ1; TRDD3 matches 10 bases. Germline loops: CDR1 TSWWSYY, CDR2 QGS. The CDR3 has 25 residues. Unmatched junction bases numbered 32, after V lost 1 base and J lost 3 bases. DNA for the CDR3: TGTGCTCTTGGGGAACCCTCTTGGCGGGCCCCTGCGGACAGAGTTTTGGGGGATACATCCGATAAACTCATCTTT. This codes for CALGEPSWRAPADRVLGDTSDKLIF.

This clone was seen a handful of times. A far larger clone is just one base off, so this is likely a read error. Other DNA sequences from this sample encode an identical CDR3 as well. The rearrangement joins TRDV2 to TRDJ2; TRDD3 matches at 10 bases. Germline CDR1 and CDR2: GEAIGNYY and EKD. CDR3 length: 16 residues. CDR3 DNA: TGTGCCTGTGACACCGGGGGGATACGAGGGACAGCACAGCTCTTCTTT. Protein: CACDTGGIRGTAQLFF.

This clone has only a few counts. A far bigger clonotype differs at one base, so this is likely a read error. The J gene is TRDJ1, the V gene TRDV1, with 13 bases fitting TRDD3. TCRdb is silent on the J gene; assignment here came from matching the DNA to germline. The germline V gene has CDR1 TSWWSYY and CDR2 QGS. This CDR3 contains 23 residues. The CDR3 here is CALGELERPVLGDTLGGTDKLIF. The CDR3 coding sequence is TGCGCTCTTGGGGAGCTCGAAAGGCCAGTACTGGGGGATACGCTCGGGGGCACCGATAAACTCATCTTT.

The sample holds a few counts of this clone. This may come from a read error, since a much larger clone is one base off. This chain uses TRDV1 with TRDJ1; D is undetermined. TCRdb supplies no J gene; here it was assigned by aligning the nucleotide sequence to germline. Per germline, CDR1 TSWWSYY and CDR2 QGS. Deletions cut 2 bases from V and 5 bases from J, with 36 bases between. CDR3 length: 22 amino acids. This CDR3 reads CALGEYRSPLYTTKIRRDKLIF. The CDR3 DNA reads TGTGCTCTTGGGGAATACCGTAGTCCGCTCTATACTACCAAAATTAGGCGGGATAAACTCATCTTT.

At least ten counts were recorded for this clone. A read error likely explains this, since a far larger clone differs by one base. Other DNA sequences in the same sample also yield this CDR3. The J gene is uncalled and the V gene is TRDV2; the DNA was not used to check the table's D call, TRDD3. Germline-derived CDR1 and CDR2 are GEAIGNYY and EKD. The CDR3 loop spans 21 amino acids. CDR3: CACDTDNWGIRVLPITPPRIF. The CDR3 coding sequence is TGTGCCTGTGACACCGACAACTGGGGGATACGTGTCTTACCAATCACACCCCCTCGGATCTTT.

This clone was picked up a small number of times. Translating this DNA gives a protein that differs at residue 15 from the TCRdb one, which belongs to a much larger clone; a read error is likely, and the protein shown is this translation. The genes are TRDV1 and TRDJ1, with 7 bases identical to TRDD3. Germline V CDR1 and CDR2: TSWWSYY, QGS. The CDR3 extends over 16 amino acids. CDR3 amino acids: CALGEGGFWGANKLTF. In DNA form, the CDR3 reads TGTGCTCTTGGGGAAGGGGGTTTCTGGGGGGCGAACAAACTCACCTTT.

This clone was counted a few times. It is likely a read error: a sequence one base away is far more abundant. The same CDR3 can be traced to other DNA sequences in this sample. J gene calling gave no result, while the V gene is TRDV1; TRDD3 reflects the table's D call only, with no check against the DNA. Germline V CDR1 and CDR2: TSWWSYY, QGS. The CDR3 sequence is 21 residues long. The CDR3 spells CALGDRTKFLRPGYSPDKLIF. The CDR3 bases are TGTGCTCTTGGGGACCGTACTAAATTCCTACGTCCGGGATACAGTCCCGATAAGCTCATCTTT.

At least ten counts were recorded for this clone. TCRdb's protein, taken from a much larger clone, differs from this DNA's translation at residue 5, likely owing to a read error; the protein displayed comes from the DNA. V usage is TRDV1 and J usage is TRDJ1; D is possibly TRDD3 (6 bases). The CDR3 sequence is 18 residues long. The germline V gene has CDR1 TSWWSYY and CDR2 QGS. Trimming took 4 bases from V and 0 from J, leaving 21 bases between them. The CDR3 spells CALGGYVASAPYTDKLIF. CDR3 DNA: TGTGCTCTTGGGGGATACGTAGCTTCGGCCCCGTACACCGATAAACTCATCTTT.

Comment on this clone: This probably arose from a read error, given a far larger clone one base away. Other nucleotide sequences from this sample produce the same CDR3. The chain recombines TRDV1 with TRDJ1; 7 bases line up with TRDD3. V dropped 8 bases and J dropped 2; count of bases not matched to a gene: 32. CDR1 is TSWWSYY and CDR2 is QGS in the germline V gene. The CDR3 is 22 residues long. The CDR3 sequence is CALWGDRIPCTGDGGRTDKLIF. CDR3 DNA sequence: TGTGCTCTTTGGGGTGACCGCATACCTTGTACTGGGGATGGGGGGCGTACCGATAAACTCATCTTT.

This clone has just a few counts. A far larger clone is only one base removed, so a read error is likely. The identical CDR3 is also encoded by other nucleotide sequences in the sample. The rearrangement links TRDV1 to TRDJ1; the match to TRDD3 covers 9 bases. The length of the CDR3 is 17 residues. The ends lost 1 base at V and 11 bases at J; junction bases unmatched: 17. Germline V gene lookup returns CDR1 TSWWSYY and CDR2 QGS. This CDR3 is CALGEPPTIRGYGKLIF. CDR3 nucleotide sequence: TGTGCTCTTGGGGAACCGCCTACGATTAGGGGATACGGGAAGCTCATCTTT.

This clone has only a few counts. The protein in TCRdb stems from a much larger clone and differs at residue 9 from this DNA's translation, likely a read error; here the protein is translated from the DNA. V and J are TRDV1 and TRDJ1, with 12 bases matching TRDD3. TCRdb carries no J gene annotation; the J gene was assigned here by matching the DNA with germline. The CDR3 loop spans 21 amino acids. The J segment lost 1 base and the V segment lost 7 bases, leaving 22 bases of the junction unmatched. Germline lookup yields CDR1 TSWWSYY and CDR2 QGS. As DNA, the CDR3 is TGTGCTCTTGTTGTTTCCTACGTGGCGTACTGGGGGATACTACCCACCGATAAACTCATCTTT. Protein product: CALVVSYVAYWGILPTDKLIF.